Listed below are T cell receptor beta chains from one sample, sequenced in a study of blood T cell repertoires in COVID-19. The assay was immunoSEQ multiplex PCR, and TCRdb's table has in-frame clones only and misses some. Of about 290,000 clones listed, around 92% are singletons. Sequenced input: peripheral blood. These receptors came from a woman younger than 45 with COVID-19, enrolled during active disease. Each CDR3 is given with its conserved first and last residue. A D gene is named only where the DNA matches it firmly. Some rows have no size entry. The others give once, few or many, or a class for an expanded clone.

NA	TRBV6-5	TRBJ1-2	NA	TGTGCCAGCAAAGGGGCCAGGGAGGTCTATGGCTACACCTTC	CASKGAREVYGYTF
NA	TRBV12-3/TRBV12-4	TRBJ2-7	NA	TGTGCCAGCAGTAGACTCTCCTACGAGCAGTACTTC	CASSRLSYEQYF
NA	TRBV7-2	TRBJ2-3	TRBD2	TGTGCCAGCAGCTCCGTTAGCGGGTTCAGCACAGATACGCAGTATTTT	CASSSVSGFSTDTQYF
NA	TRBV19	TRBJ2-3	TRBD2	TGTGCCAGTAGTCAGGGTAGCGGGGGGCGCACAGATACGCAGTATTTT	CASSQGSGGRTDTQYF
NA	TRBV3-1/TRBV3-2	TRBJ2-5	TRBD2	TGTGCCAGCAGCCAACGGCAAGGGTTAGCGGGGATGAAGACCCAGTACTTC	CASSQRQGLAGMKTQYF
NA	TRBV19	TRBJ1-1	NA	TGTGCCAGTAGTATAGAAGACTACGGCGGTGAAGCTTTCTTT	CASSIEDYGGEAFF
NA	TRBV18	TRBJ2-1	NA	TGTGCCAGCTCACCACTTGGCGGTGCCTACAATGAGCAGTTCTTC	CASSPLGGAYNEQFF
NA	TRBV7-8	TRBJ2-2	NA	TGTGCCAGCAGCGAAACACCTGACACCGGGGAGCTGTTTTTT	CASSETPDTGELFF
NA	TRBV6-4	TRBJ2-3	TRBD2	TGTGCCAGCAGTGAACCGGGACTAGCGGGGGGACTGCAGTATTTT	CASSEPGLAGGLQYF
NA	TRBV5-6	TRBJ2-7	TRBD2	TGTGCCAGCAGCACATGGGGGGGGTACGAGCAGTACTTC	CASSTWGGYEQYF
NA	TRBV15	TRBJ1-1	NA	TGTGCCACCAGTGAGTGGCAGGGCAGTAGCACTGAAGCTTTCTTT	CATSEWQGSSTEAFF
NA	TRBV5-5	TRBJ1-5	TRBD1	TGTGCCAGCAGCCGAGGAGGGACAGGGAATCAGCCCCAGCATTTT	CASSRGGTGNQPQHF
NA	TRBV2	TRBJ2-1	TRBD1	TGTGCCAGCTTGGGACAGGGGGCCGGGAATGAGCAGTTCTTC	CASLGQGAGNEQFF
NA	TRBV29-1	TRBJ2-7	TRBD2	TGCAGCGTTGGCCTTTATGGAGCGGGGGGGTCCGCCGACTCCTACGAGCAGTACTTC	CSVGLYGAGGSADSYEQYF
NA	TRBV28	TRBJ2-7	TRBD1	TGTGCCAGCAGTTGGGGGACAGGCACAAACGAGCAGTACTTC	CASSWGTGTNEQYF
NA	TRBV7-9	TRBJ1-1	TRBD1	TGTGCCAGCAGCCCCGGACAGGGGCTCCCAGCGGAAGCTTTCTTT	CASSPGQGLPAEAFF
NA	TRBV6-6	TRBJ1-1	TRBD1	TGTGCCAGCAGTTACCCTTCGGACAGGATTGACACTGAAGCTTTCTTT	CASSYPSDRIDTEAFF
NA	TRBV5-1	TRBJ2-7	TRBD1	TGCGCCAGCAGCTTGCAGGGGGCCGTTTACGAGCAGTACTTC	CASSLQGAVYEQYF
NA	TRBV29-1	TRBJ2-7	TRBD2	TGCAGCGCGGGGGGGGGTCAGGAGACCTACGAGCAGTACTTC	CSAGGGQETYEQYF
NA	TRBV6-5	TRBJ2-1	NA	TGTGCCAGCAGTCGTGCCACCAGCTCCTACAATGAGCAGTTCTTC	CASSRATSSYNEQFF
few	TRBV11-2	TRBJ1-6	NA	TGTGCCAGCGGGAGTAATAATTCACCCCTCCACTTT	CASGSNNSPLHF
NA	TRBV4-2	TRBJ2-1	TRBD2	TGTGCCAGCAGCCCCGGTCCCACTAGCGACTTCTCCTACAATGAGCAGTTCTTC	CASSPGPTSDFSYNEQFF
NA	TRBV28	TRBJ2-7	TRBD2	TGTGCCAGCAGACCCGCCAGCGGGGGGGGCTACGAGCAGTACTTC	CASRPASGGGYEQYF
NA	TRBV28	TRBJ1-2	NA	TGTGCCAGCAGTCTACACCCCGGGGATGGCTACACCTTC	CASSLHPGDGYTF
NA	TRBV11-2	TRBJ1-2	TRBD1	TGTGCCAGCAGCTCAAGACAGGGGTATGGCTACACCTTC	CASSSRQGYGYTF
NA	TRBV12-3/TRBV12-4	TRBJ2-3	NA	TGTGCCAGCAGCCGCACTCTAGATACGCAGTATTTT	CASSRTLDTQYF
NA	TRBV10-3	TRBJ2-6	NA	TGTGCCATCAGGGCGGAGGGGTTCTCTGGGGCCAACGTCCTGACTTTC	CAIRAEGFSGANVLTF
NA	TRBV5-5	TRBJ2-5	NA	TGTGCCAGCAGCTTGGCCGTAGAGACCCAGTACTTC	CASSLAVETQYF
NA	TRBV19	TRBJ2-7	NA	TGTGCCAGTAGTCCAGGGCCAAGACAGGAATCCTACGAGCAGTACTTC	CASSPGPRQESYEQYF
NA	TRBV6-5	TRBJ1-2	TRBD1	TGTGCCAGCAGTCGAGACAGGGTCTTGGGAGGCTACACCTTC	CASSRDRVLGGYTF
NA	TRBV19	TRBJ1-1	NA	TGTGCCAGTAGTATCAGCGGCAGCTATTCCACTGAAGCTTTCTTT	CASSISGSYSTEAFF
NA	TRBV11-2	TRBJ2-7	TRBD2	TGTGCCAGCAGAGGTCGGGAGAGCGGGGGGCCCACCTCCTACGAGCAGTACTTC	CASRGRESGGPTSYEQYF
NA	TRBV6-5	TRBJ1-6	NA	TGTGCCAGCCAGACAGCAAATAATTCACCCCTCCACTTT	CASQTANNSPLHF
NA	TRBV11-2	TRBJ1-2	NA	TGTGCCAGCAGCTTAGTTTCAGGAAACTATGGCTACACCTTC	CASSLVSGNYGYTF
once	TRBV4-1	TRBJ1-2	TRBD1	TGCGCCAGCAGCCAAGATAGGCAGGGGGGCTATGGCTACACCTTC	CASSQDRQGGYGYTF
NA	TRBV27	TRBJ1-1	NA	TGTGCCAGCAGGGGGGGACTCGTAGAAGCTTTCTTT	CASRGGLVEAFF
NA	TRBV6-2/TRBV6-3	TRBJ2-1	NA	TGTGCCAGCAGTCCCGGGGTTTGGCGGGATGAGCAGTTCTTC	CASSPGVWRDEQFF
NA	TRBV5-1	TRBJ1-1	NA	TGCGCCAGCAGCCCCGGGGGGATCGGAGCTTTCTTT	CASSPGGIGAFF
NA	TRBV19	TRBJ2-1	TRBD2	TGTGCCAGTAGGGGACTAGTAGGCAATGAGCAGTTCTTC	CASRGLVGNEQFF
NA	TRBV10-3	TRBJ1-3	NA	TGTGCCATCAGTGAAGTCGGGGAGTCTGGAAACACCATATATTTT	CAISEVGESGNTIYF
NA	TRBV7-9	TRBJ1-5	TRBD1	TGTGCCAGCAGCCCTCCGGGACAGCCGAATCAGCCCCAGCATTTT	CASSPPGQPNQPQHF
NA	TRBV5-6	TRBJ1-1	NA	TGTGCCAGCAGCTCGGCGGGGACTTGGGCTTTCTTT	CASSSAGTWAFF
NA	TRBV5-5	TRBJ2-7	TRBD1	TGTGCCAGCAGCACAGACAGGGCCTCCTACGAGCAGTACTTC	CASSTDRASYEQYF
NA	TRBV2	TRBJ1-2	NA	TGTGCCAGCAACCAACAGGGTTTAGCTAACTATGGCTACACCTTC	CASNQQGLANYGYTF
NA	TRBV6-5	TRBJ2-6	NA	TGTGCCAGCAGGCAGGGCTCAGGGGCCAACGTCCTGACTTTC	CASRQGSGANVLTF
NA	TRBV27	TRBJ2-1	NA	TGTGCCAGCAGTAACCACCCCGGGATTCCCGACAATGAGCAGTTCTTC	CASSNHPGIPDNEQFF
NA	TRBV7-6	TRBJ1-1	TRBD1	TGTGCCAGCAGCCAGGGGGACGGGGGAATCACTGAAGCTTTCTTT	CASSQGDGGITEAFF
NA	TRBV3-1/TRBV3-2	TRBJ2-3	TRBD2	TGTGCCAGCAGCCAACCGGCTAGCGGGGGGATCACAGATACGCAGTATTTT	CASSQPASGGITDTQYF
NA	TRBV7-9	TRBJ2-7	NA	TGTGCCAGCAGCTCCCCTAGGGGCCTAGCGTTCTACGAGCAGTACTTC	CASSSPRGLAFYEQYF
NA	TRBV5-4	TRBJ1-2	NA	TGTGCCAGCAGCTTCCCTGGGGCCAGGCCCCGCTATGGCTACACCTTC	CASSFPGARPRYGYTF
NA	TRBV19	TRBJ1-3	NA	TGTGCCAGTAGGCAGGGTTACTCTGGAAACACCATATATTTT	CASRQGYSGNTIYF
NA	TRBV7-9	TRBJ1-1	NA	TGTGCCAGCAGCCTAGAGGGAGGGAGAGGGAGCACTGAAGCTTTCTTT	CASSLEGGRGSTEAFF
NA	TRBV7-9	TRBJ1-2	NA	TGTGCCAGCAGCCGTGAGGTATATGGCTACACCTTC	CASSREVYGYTF